A single sample gave rise to the 2 T cell receptor beta chains below, sequenced in a study of shared clonotypes between healthy human individuals (dated by TCRdb to the early 2020s). CD8 naive samples were CD45RO-negative cells positively selected for CCR7, giving a CD45RA+CCR7+ population that excluded TemRA cells. Libraries were made using the immunoSEQ multiplex PCR assay. What TCRdb holds here is the immuneACCESS table cut down to in-frame rearrangements. Part of the clones is not present; checked against another copy, under half of the missing clones reflect an unresolved V gene, and the others are unexplained. This sample holds about 2,200,000 clones; about 92% were observed only once. The ten largest clonotypes hold around 1.7% of the sample. Sequencing was done on a sample of naive CD8+ T cells from PBMCs. In light of the paper, this sample's cell subset or site label describes: CD45RA+CCR7+. The receptors shown here come from a man between 18 and 35 years old in good health. Some clones in this sample may be carry-over from other donors' samples.

This clone has a single count. This sequence joins TRBV28 and TRBJ1-2, with D possibly TRBD1 on 5 matching bases. This CDR3 has 14 amino acids. Germline V gene data show CDR1 as MDHEN and CDR2 as SYDVKM. V lost 2 bases and J 4 bases, leaving 11 bases between the germline ends. The CDR3 region is CASSLRGAVYGYTF. The CDR3 region has the DNA TGTGCCAGCAGTTTAAGAGGGGCTGTCTATGGCTACACCTTC.

This chain joins TRBV7-8 and TRBJ1-5; TRBD1 matches at 8 bases. V shed 5 bases, J shed 6 bases, and the junction held 6 bases outside the gene matches. The CDR3 spans 14 residues. Germline loops: CDR1 SGHVS, CDR2 FQNEAQ. CDR3: CASSPQGAGQPQHF. The DNA of the CDR3 is TGTGCCAGCAGCCCGCAGGGGGCAGGTCAGCCCCAGCATTTT.